These T cell receptor beta chains were read from a single sample in a study of CD8+ T cells in alopecia areata. Sequencing used immunoSEQ multiplex PCR; TCRdb keeps in-frame clones, though not all of them. The sample has fewer than 150,000 clones; 58% are singletons. The starting material was CD8+ T cells sorted from blood, obtained at week 4, from a patient treated with tofacitinib. These receptors all stem from a human donor with alopecia areata. Each CDR3 is given with its conserved first and last residue. The D gene is left open where the match is weak. A row's size may be missing; if present it is once, few, many or a size class.

v_call,j_call,d_call,clone_size,cdr3_aa,cdr3_nt
TRBV27,TRBJ2-7,NA,few,CASSFSGPQDEQYF,TGTGCCAGCAGTTTCAGCGGCCCACAGGACGAGCAGTACTTC
TRBV5-1,TRBJ1-1,NA,NA,CASSLDPGGMNTEAFF,TGCGCCAGCAGCTTAGACCCCGGGGGTATGAACACTGAAGCTTTCTTT
TRBV30,TRBJ2-7,NA,NA,CAWSVSSYEQYF,TGTGCCTGGAGTGTAAGTTCCTACGAGCAGTACTTC
TRBV9,TRBJ1-1,TRBD1,NA,CASSPTGGLNTEAFF,TGTGCCAGCAGCCCAACAGGGGGATTGAACACTGAAGCTTTCTTT
TRBV9,TRBJ2-1,NA,NA,CASSVSDEQFF,TGTGCCAGCAGCGTGTCAGATGAGCAGTTCTTC
TRBV25-1,TRBJ2-3,NA,few,CASSGSTDTQYF,TGTGCCAGCAGTGGGAGCACAGATACGCAGTATTTT
TRBV5-6,TRBJ1-2,NA,NA,CASSPGTTNYGYTF,TGTGCCAGCAGCCCGGGGACGACAAACTATGGCTACACCTTC
TRBV28,TRBJ2-5,NA,NA,CASSFPPKAENPEYQETQYF,TGTGCCAGCAGTTTTCCTCCCAAAGCGGAGAACCCTGAATACCAAGAGACCCAGTACTTC
TRBV29-1,TRBJ2-5,NA,few,CSVEARTPGVETQYF,TGCAGCGTTGAAGCCCGGACGCCGGGGGTAGAGACCCAGTACTTC
TRBV29-1,TRBJ2-7,NA,NA,CSVEGRDSTYEQYF,TGCAGCGTTGAAGGGAGGGACAGCACCTACGAGCAGTACTTC
TRBV29-1,TRBJ2-3,TRBD2,few,CSVLGGLAPADTQYF,TGCAGCGTCCTTGGGGGACTAGCGCCCGCAGATACGCAGTATTTT
TRBV30,TRBJ2-2,NA,few,CAWSVGSRFLNTGELFF,TGTGCCTGGAGTGTAGGGAGCAGGTTCCTTAACACCGGGGAGCTGTTTTTT
TRBV30,TRBJ1-5,NA,NA,CAWGADSSNQPQHF,TGTGCCTGGGGGGCCGACAGTAGCAATCAGCCCCAGCATTTT
TRBV5-6,TRBJ2-5,TRBD1,NA,CASSSGQGEYQETQYF,TGTGCCAGCAGCTCCGGACAGGGGGAGTACCAAGAGACCCAGTACTTC
TRBV4-1,TRBJ2-7,NA,NA,CASSQDAKGVYEQYF,TGCGCCAGCAGCCAAGATGCGAAGGGGGTGTACGAGCAGTACTTC
TRBV30,TRBJ1-5,TRBD1,NA,CAWAGQGGHQPQHF,TGTGCCTGGGCAGGACAGGGAGGCCATCAGCCCCAGCATTTT
TRBV30,TRBJ2-7,TRBD1,NA,CAWRDRGSYEQYF,TGTGCCTGGAGAGACAGGGGGTCCTACGAGCAGTACTTC
TRBV2,TRBJ2-7,NA,NA,CASSEEAAAYEQYF,TGTGCCAGCAGTGAAGAAGCGGCTGCCTACGAGCAGTACTTC
TRBV20-1,TRBJ1-6,NA,NA,CSATRNSPLHF,TGCAGTGCTACGCGGAATTCACCCCTCCACTTT
TRBV30,TRBJ1-1,NA,NA,CAWTSRNTEAFF,TGTGCCTGGACCTCCCGGAACACTGAAGCTTTCTTT